This TCR beta chain was sequenced in a study of a mutant IDH1 vaccine in newly diagnosed glioma. The sample's time point: baseline, week 1 (first vaccination visit). Treatment specified: pre-vaccination baseline after standard-of-care therapy. Each astrocytoma in the donors was new, WHO grade 3 or 4, IDH1-mutant and ATRX-lost. Here immunoSEQ multiplex PCR was the method, and the copy in TCRdb shows in-frame clones only, minus some. The data show 75,000 to 100,000 clones, with about 90% seen just once and 0.56% held by the top ten. General study points: Variations in leading peripheral T cell clonotypes appeared to have no connection with pseudoprogression.

Details on this clone: What it recognizes is unknown.

The starting material was PBMCs, obtained from a glioma patient treated with radiotherapy, temozolomide or both. The TCR was taken from a woman aged 50 to 60 with glioma.

The CDR3 sequence is CSARTGEVEQYF. Here the CDR3 DNA reads TGCAGCGCAAGGACAGGGGAGGTCGAGCAGTACTTC. The rearrangement joins TRBV29-1 to TRBJ2-5; 9 nucleotides align to TRBD1. Gene TRBJ2-7 matches the end of the DNA better, so the J call may be wrong. Germline-derived CDR1 and CDR2 are SQVTM and ANQGSEA. The CDR3 has 12 residues.